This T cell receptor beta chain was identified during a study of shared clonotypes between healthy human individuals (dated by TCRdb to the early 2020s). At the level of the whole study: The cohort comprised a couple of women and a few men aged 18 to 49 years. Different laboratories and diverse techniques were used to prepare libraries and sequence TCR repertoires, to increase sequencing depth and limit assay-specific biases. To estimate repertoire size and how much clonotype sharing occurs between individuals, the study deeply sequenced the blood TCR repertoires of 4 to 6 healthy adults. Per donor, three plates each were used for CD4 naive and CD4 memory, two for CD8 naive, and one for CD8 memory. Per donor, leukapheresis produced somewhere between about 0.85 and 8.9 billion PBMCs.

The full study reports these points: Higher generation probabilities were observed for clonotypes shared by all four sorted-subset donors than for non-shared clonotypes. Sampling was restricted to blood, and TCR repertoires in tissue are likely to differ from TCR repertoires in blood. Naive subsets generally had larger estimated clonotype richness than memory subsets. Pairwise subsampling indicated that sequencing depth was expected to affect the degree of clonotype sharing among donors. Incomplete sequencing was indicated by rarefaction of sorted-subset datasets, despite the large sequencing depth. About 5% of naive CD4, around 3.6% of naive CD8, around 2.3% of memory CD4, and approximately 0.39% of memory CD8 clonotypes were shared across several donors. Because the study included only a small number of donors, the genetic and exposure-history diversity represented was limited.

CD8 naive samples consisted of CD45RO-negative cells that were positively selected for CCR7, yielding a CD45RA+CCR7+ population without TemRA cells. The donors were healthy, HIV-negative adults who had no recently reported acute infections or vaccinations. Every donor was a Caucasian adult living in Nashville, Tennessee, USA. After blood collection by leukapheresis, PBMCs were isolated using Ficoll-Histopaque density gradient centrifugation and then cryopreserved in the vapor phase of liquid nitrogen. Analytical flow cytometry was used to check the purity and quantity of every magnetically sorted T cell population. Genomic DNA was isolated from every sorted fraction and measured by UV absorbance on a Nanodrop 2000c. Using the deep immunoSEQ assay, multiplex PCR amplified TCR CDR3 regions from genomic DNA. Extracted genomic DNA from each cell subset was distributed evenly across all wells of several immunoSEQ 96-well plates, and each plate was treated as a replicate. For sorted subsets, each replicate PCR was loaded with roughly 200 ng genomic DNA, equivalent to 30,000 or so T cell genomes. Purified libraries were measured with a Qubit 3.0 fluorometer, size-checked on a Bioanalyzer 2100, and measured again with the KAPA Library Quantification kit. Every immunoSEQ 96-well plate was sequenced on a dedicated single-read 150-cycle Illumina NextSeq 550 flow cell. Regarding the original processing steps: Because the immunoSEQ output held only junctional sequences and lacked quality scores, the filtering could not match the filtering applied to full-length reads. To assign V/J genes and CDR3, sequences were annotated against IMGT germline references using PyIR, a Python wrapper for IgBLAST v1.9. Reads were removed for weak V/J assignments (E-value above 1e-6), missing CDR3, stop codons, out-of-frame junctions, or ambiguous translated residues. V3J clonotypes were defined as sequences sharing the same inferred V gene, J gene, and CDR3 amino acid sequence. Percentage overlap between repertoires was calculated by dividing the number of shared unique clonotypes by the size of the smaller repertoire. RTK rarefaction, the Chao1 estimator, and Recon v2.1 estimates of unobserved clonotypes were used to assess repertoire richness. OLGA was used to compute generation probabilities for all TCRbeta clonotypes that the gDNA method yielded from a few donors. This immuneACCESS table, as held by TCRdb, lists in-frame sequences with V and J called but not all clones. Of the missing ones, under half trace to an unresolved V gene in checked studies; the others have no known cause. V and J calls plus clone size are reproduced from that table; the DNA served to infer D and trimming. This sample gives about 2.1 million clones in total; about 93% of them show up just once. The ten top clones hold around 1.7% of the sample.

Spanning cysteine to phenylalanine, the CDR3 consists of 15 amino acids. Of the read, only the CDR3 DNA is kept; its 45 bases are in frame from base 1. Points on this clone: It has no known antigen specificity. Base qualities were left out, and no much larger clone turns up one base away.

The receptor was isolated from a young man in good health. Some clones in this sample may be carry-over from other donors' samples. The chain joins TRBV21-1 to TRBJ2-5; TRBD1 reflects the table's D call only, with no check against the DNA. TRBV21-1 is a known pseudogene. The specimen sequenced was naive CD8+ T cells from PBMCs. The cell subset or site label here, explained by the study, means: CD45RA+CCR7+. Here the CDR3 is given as CASSKDGTKEETQYF. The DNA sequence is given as TGTGCCAGCAGCAAGGATGGGACAAAAGAAGAGACCCAGTACTTC.